The 14 T cell receptor beta chains below were found in one sample sequenced in a study of early T cells in non-severe SARS-CoV-2 infection (dated by TCRdb to the early 2020s). The library relied on 5' RACE. Sequenced using a NextSeq 500. TCRdb trimmed the raw reads at Q25, called clones with MiXCR and kept productive beta chains. A single entry per CDR3 protein holds the most common genes and DNA from its merged rows. Here the sample has 97,000 or so distinct CDR3 sequences; around 13% occur a single time. Less than 8% of the sample lies in the top ten. The sample taken for sequencing was whole blood. Source of these receptors: an adult who was a healthcare worker with PCR-confirmed SARS-CoV-2 infection or an uninfected control (not recorded which).

This clonotype has ten or more counts. The chain combines TRBV7-9 with TRBJ2-1; D is possibly TRBD1 (6 bases). Trimming left V 5 bases short and J 6 bases short, with 14 bases between. The CDR3 is 14 residues long. Per the germline V gene, CDR1 is SEHNR and CDR2 is FQNEAQ (reference sequence). The CDR3 bases are TGTGCCAGCAGCACCGACAGGTTAACCAATGAGCAGTTCTTC. Its translation is CASSTDRLTNEQFF.

This clonotype was observed a handful of times. The CDR3 nucleotides read TGTGGCGCGGCGGAGGCCCAAAACAATGAGCAGTTCTTC. Translating it yields CGAAEAQNNEQFF. This rearrangement joins TRBV10-3 to TRBJ2-1; D is perhaps TRBD2 (5 bases). CDR1 and CDR2 from the germline V gene are ENHRY and SYGVKD. The CDR3 loop spans 13 amino acids.

This chain links TRBV10-3 with TRBJ2-5; the D is unclear. The V end lost 6 bases, the J end lost 0 bases, and 5 bases lay between the germline ends. The CDR3 length is 12 residues. Germline V gene data show CDR1 as ENHRY and CDR2 as SYGVKD. CDR3 in amino acids: CAISKNQETQYF. The CDR3 coding sequence is TGTGCCATCAGCAAGAACCAAGAGACCCAGTACTTC.

This clonotype was seen more than once but under ten times. This chain uses TRBV30 with TRBJ1-3; D not resolved. This CDR3 is 15 amino acids long. CDR1 is GTSNPN, CDR2 SVGIG, per germline (reference sequence). The V end was cut by 1 base, the J end by 0 bases, with 10 bases between. Here the CDR3 DNA reads TGTGCCTGGAGTGACTGGCGGACCTCTGGAAACACCATATATTTT. Amino acids: CAWSDWRTSGNTIYF.

This clonotype was recorded many times. J is TRBJ2-2 and V is TRBV28; no definite D call. CDR3 length: 15 residues. Germline V gives CDR1 MDHEN, CDR2 SYDVKM. With 3 bases removed from V and 6 bases from J, the gap between germline ends came to 14 bases. In nucleotides, the CDR3 is TGTGCCAGCAGTTTTTTGTGGGCAGGTCCCGGGGAGCTGTTTTTT. The encoded protein is CASSFLWAGPGELFF.

This clonotype was counted at least ten times. The chain joins TRBV19 to TRBJ1-5; 11 positions match TRBD1. The junction had 8 bases not matched to a gene; V was cut back by 6 bases and J by 7 bases. The CDR3 sequence is 15 residues long. Germline V lookup: CDR1 LNHDA, CDR2 SQIVND (reference sequence). The CDR3 DNA reads TGTGCCAGTAGCAAGGACGGGACAGGGGGACAGCCCCAGCATTTT. Protein sequence: CASSKDGTGGQPQHF. The whole variable domain, filled in from reference TRBV19 and TRBJ1-5, reads DGGITQSPKYLFRKEGQNVTLSCEQNLNHDAMYWYRQDPGQGLRLIYYSQIVNDFQKGDIAEGYSVSREKKESFPLTVTSAQKNPTAFYLCASSKDGTGGQPQHFGDGTRLSIL.

This clonotype was found many times. The chain combines TRBV19 with TRBJ2-2; tentatively, D is TRBD1 or TRBD2 (7 bases each). The V end lost 5 bases, the J end lost 4 bases, and 17 bases lay between the germline ends. Germline CDR1 LNHDA, CDR2 SQIVND (reference sequence). The CDR3 extends over 16 amino acids. CDR3 nucleotide sequence: TGTGCCAGTAGTCTTTTCGGGGGGACAGTCACCGGGGAGCTGTTTTTT. Translated: CASSLFGGTVTGELFF.

The chain joins TRBV11-2 to TRBJ2-5; 7 positions match TRBD1. Germline-derived CDR1 and CDR2 are SGHAT and FQNNGV. The CDR3 loop spans 15 amino acids. V lost 4 bases to trimming and J lost 4 bases; unmatched junction nucleotides: 9. DNA of the CDR3: TGTGCCAGCAGCTCGGGACAGATCAAACCAGAGACCCAGTACTTC. Its translation is CASSSGQIKPETQYF.

This clonotype was observed a few times. The chain links TRBV20-1 to TRBJ1-1, with TRBD1 matching over 10 bases. This CDR3 has 12 residues. V lost 6 bases, J lost 8 bases, and 6 bases stayed unmatched. Germline V gives CDR1 DFQATT, CDR2 SNEGSKA (reference sequence). This CDR3 is CSARQGASEAFF. The CDR3 bases are TGCAGTGCCCGACAGGGGGCAAGCGAAGCTTTCTTT.

There are many counts of this clonotype. The chain is built from TRBV4-1 and TRBJ2-7, with TRBD2 identical over 7 bases. V dropped 3 bases and J dropped 7; count of bases not matched to a gene: 12. The CDR3 spans 15 residues. CDR1 is MGHRA and CDR2 is YSYEKL in the germline V gene. CDR3 nucleotide sequence: TGCGCCAGCAGCCATCCACTAGCGAAGGCGTGGGAGCAGTACTTC. This encodes CASSHPLAKAWEQYF.

Remarks on this clonotype: At one boundary the junction diverges from the germline segment, which might be a read error. The chain couples TRBV7-9 to TRBJ2-2; no clear D gene. CDR1 is SEHNR, CDR2 FQNEAQ, per germline (reference sequence). This CDR3 contains 14 residues. DNA for the CDR3: TGTGCCAGCAGCTTCGTGGGGAACACCGGCGAGCTGTTTTTT. Translated: CASSFVGNTGELFF. Supplemented by reference TRBV7-9 and TRBJ2-2, the full variable domain reads DTGVSQNPRHKITKRGQNVTFRCDPISEHNRLYWYRQTLGQGPEFLTYFQNEAQLEKSRLLSDRFSAERPKGSFSTLEIQRTEQGDSAMYLCASSFVGNTGELFFGEGSRLTVL.

This clonotype has a handful of counts. This rearrangement joins TRBV7-9 to TRBJ2-6; no clear D. V dropped 5 bases and J dropped 2 bases, with 7 bases sitting between them. CDR3 length equals 14 residues. CDR1 SEHNR and CDR2 FQNEAQ come from the germline V gene (reference sequence). CDR3 protein: CASSPTTGANVLTF. The CDR3 bases are TGTGCCAGCAGCCCGACGACTGGGGCCAACGTCCTGACTTTC.

This clonotype was picked up a small number of times. CDR3 amino acids: CASSVAGTSGNTIYF. The DNA of the CDR3 is TGTGCCAGCAGCGTAGCTGGGACCTCTGGAAACACCATATATTTT. This chain uses TRBV9 with TRBJ1-3; TRBD1 is a possible D gene (5 bases). This CDR3 has 15 residues. The V and J ends lost 0 bases and 0 bases respectively, with 7 bases between them. CDR1 SGDLS and CDR2 YYNGEE come from the germline V gene.

The chain joins TRBV11-2 to TRBJ2-7; D may be TRBD2 (5 bases). Germline loops: CDR1 SGHAT, CDR2 FQNNGV. Between the trimmed V and J ends, which lost 5 bases and 6 bases, there was a span of 20 bases. This CDR3 is 15 amino acids long. As DNA, the CDR3 is TGTGCCAGCAGCGCTCTAAACGGAAGGGAGAGCGAGCAGTACTTC. The encoded protein is CASSALNGRESEQYF.